The 28 T cell receptor beta chains below were found in one sample sequenced in a study of neurological immune-mediated disorders. TCRdb called the 5' RACE reads again in MiXCR, with one record for every CDR3 protein. The data contain about 65,000 distinct CDR3 sequences, over 4% of them singletons. The source material was PBMCs. These TCRs come from a man aged 50 to 59 with multiple sclerosis.

This clonotype was recorded many times. The chain is built from TRBV5-1 and TRBJ2-5; a possible D gene is TRBD1 (6 bases). There are 14 residues in the CDR3. V was trimmed by 4 bases and J by 3 bases, leaving 13 bases between them. Germline assignment: CDR1 SGHRS and CDR2 YFSETQ. The CDR3 region has the DNA TGCGCCAGCAGCACGTCAGGGGCGGAAGAGACCCAGTACTTC. Translating gives CASSTSGAEETQYF.

This clonotype was observed at least ten times. This rearrangement joins TRBV6-2 or TRBV6-3 to TRBJ1-6; D is perhaps TRBD1 (6 bases). The germline CDR1 and CDR2 sequences are MNHEY and SVGEGT. This CDR3 contains 15 residues. V shed 1 base and J shed 6 bases, with 10 bases lying between them. In nucleotides, the CDR3 is TGTGCCAGCAGTTACTTCACAGGGCCTAATTCACCCCTCCACTTT. This codes for CASSYFTGPNSPLHF.

The sample holds one count of this clonotype. The chain links TRBV15 to TRBJ2-1; D tentatively reads TRBD1 or TRBD2 (6 bases each). CDR1 is LNHNV and CDR2 is YYDKDF in the germline V gene (reference sequence). The CDR3 consists of 14 residues. Between the trimmed V and J ends, which lost 4 bases and 1 base, there was a span of 8 bases. The chain's CDR3 is CATSKGGSYNEQFF. As DNA, the CDR3 is TGTGCCACCAGCAAAGGGGGGTCCTACAATGAGCAGTTCTTC.

This clonotype has at least ten counts. The chain uses TRBV10-3 and TRBJ2-5; D is perhaps TRBD1 (5 bases). V dropped 0 bases and J dropped 2 bases, with 13 bases sitting between them. The CDR3 has 16 residues. Germline V gene lookup returns CDR1 ENHRY and CDR2 SYGVKD. The CDR3 spells CAISESTRQSQETQYF. The CDR3 DNA sequence: TGTGCCATCAGTGAGTCGACGAGACAGTCGCAAGAGACCCAGTACTTC.

This clonotype was observed at least ten times. The V call is TRBV20-1, the J call TRBJ2-1; TRBD1 is a possible D gene (7 bases). Germline V gene data show CDR1 as DFQATT and CDR2 as SNEGSKA (reference sequence). V was clipped by 0 bases and J by 6 bases, with 15 bases between them. The CDR3 has 15 amino acids. CDR3 sequence reads: CSAREAGRGLNEQFF. CDR3 nucleotides: TGCAGTGCTAGAGAGGCGGGAAGGGGGCTCAATGAGCAGTTCTTC.

This clonotype was counted at least ten times. This rearrangement joins TRBV20-1 to TRBJ2-5, with 10 nucleotides matching TRBD2. Germline CDR1 reads DFQATT; CDR2 reads SNEGSKA (reference sequence). CDR3 length: 14 residues. V shed 7 bases and J 7 bases; nucleotides not matched to a gene: 12. The CDR3 DNA reads as TGCAGTGTAAGCGGGGGGGCGGCGTCGCGGACCCAGTACTTC. This gives the protein CSVSGGAASRTQYF.

In regard to this clonotype: At one end, the junction sequence differs from germline, possibly due to a read error. The chain links TRBV28 to TRBJ1-5; D might be TRBD1 (6 bases). CDR1 is MDHEN, CDR2 SYDVKM, per germline. CDR3 length: 15 residues. The CDR3 sequence is CASSLGGGNNQPQNF. The CDR3 bases are TGTGCCAGCAGTTTAGGGGGCGGTAACAATCAGCCCCAGAATTTT.

In its sample, this clonotype was seen many times. The rearrangement links TRBV5-1 to TRBJ2-5; no reliable D call. CDR3 length equals 15 residues. The germline V gene has CDR1 SGHRS and CDR2 YFSETQ. V was shortened by 1 base and J by 1 base, with 11 bases between the two germline ends. This CDR3 reads CASSLMVVGQETQYF. The CDR3, as DNA: TGCGCCAGCAGCTTGATGGTCGTGGGCCAAGAGACCCAGTACTTC.

There are many counts of this clonotype. The chain employs TRBV7-2 and TRBJ2-7; D call uncertain. V shed 1 base and J shed 2 bases, with 9 bases lying between them. The CDR3 has 14 amino acids. In germline, CDR1 is SGHTA, CDR2 FQGNSA. CDR3 coding DNA: TGTGCCAGCAGCTTAGTAGGGCCCCCCTACGAGCAGTACTTC. This translates into CASSLVGPPYEQYF. Full variable domain (outside the CDR3, taken from reference TRBV7-2 and TRBJ2-7): GAGVSQSPSNKVTEKGKDVELRCDPISGHTALYWYRQSLGQGLEFLIYFQGNSAPDKSGLPSDRFSAERTGGSVSTLTIQRTQQEDSAVYLCASSLVGPPYEQYFGPGTRLTVT.

This clonotype was recorded at least ten times. This rearrangement joins TRBV3-1 to TRBJ2-5; D is unresolved. The germline V and J ends were trimmed by 5 bases and 5 bases, with 6 bases remaining between them. In germline, CDR1 is LGHDT, CDR2 YNNKEL (reference sequence). CDR3 length: 11 amino acids. The CDR3 here is CASSYGETQYF. CDR3 bases: TGTGCCAGCAGCTATGGGGAGACCCAGTACTTC.

In this sample, this clonotype turned up many times. The CDR3 loop reads CASSATGMNTEAFF. The CDR3 nucleotides are TGTGCCAGCAGCGCGACAGGGATGAACACTGAAGCTTTCTTT. The genes are TRBV9 and TRBJ1-1; 7 bases match TRBD1. Germline loops: CDR1 SGDLS, CDR2 YYNGEE. Losses at the gene ends were 3 bases for V and 0 bases for J; bases not matched to a gene: 2. The CDR3 has 14 residues.

There are many counts of this clonotype. The V gene is TRBV29-1, the J gene TRBJ2-1; D is perhaps TRBD2 (5 bases). Germline V CDR1 and CDR2: SQVTM, ANQGSEA. The V end lost 6 bases, the J end lost 6 bases, and 18 bases lay between the germline ends. This CDR3 comprises 14 residues. The CDR3 bases are TGCAGCGTGTTCGGGGAGTATGTGTTCAATGAGCAGTTCTTC. This codes for CSVFGEYVFNEQFF.

This clonotype was counted many times. V gene TRBV7-9 combines with J gene TRBJ2-5; no clear D. This CDR3 region has 14 residues. Germline CDR1 SEHNR, CDR2 FQNEAQ (reference sequence). V lost 11 bases and J 1 base, leaving 17 bases between the germline ends. Here the CDR3 DNA reads TGTGCCGGCTCGGTGAGATTTGCCCAAGAGACCCAGTACTTC. Translation gives CAGSVRFAQETQYF.

This clonotype was observed many times. V gene TRBV20-1 combines with J gene TRBJ1-1, with TRBD1 as a possible D gene (5 bases). V was trimmed by 5 bases and J by 1 base, leaving 14 bases between them. Germline loops: CDR1 DFQATT, CDR2 SNEGSKA (reference sequence). The length of the CDR3 is 14 residues. The CDR3 DNA is TGCAGTGCTGCCAGACAGCGGGGGAACACTGAAGCTTTCTTT. It is translated as CSAARQRGNTEAFF.

This clonotype came up many times. This chain uses TRBV20-1 with TRBJ2-7, with 8 nucleotides matching TRBD1. CDR1 and CDR2 (germline): DFQATT, SNEGSKA (reference sequence). The trim removed 3 bases at V and 3 bases at J, leaving 7 bases unmatched. This CDR3 region has 14 residues. CDR3 coding DNA: TGCAGTGCTAGTTGGCAGGGGGCGATCTACGAGCAGTACTTC. It is translated as CSASWQGAIYEQYF.

In its sample, this clonotype was seen many times. J is TRBJ2-7 and V is TRBV15; 8 bases line up with TRBD2. Germline CDR1 and CDR2: LNHNV and YYDKDF (reference sequence). This CDR3 contains 14 residues. V shed 2 bases and J 3 bases; nucleotides not matched to a gene: 3. The CDR3 reads CATSRFSGDYEQYF. The CDR3 region has the DNA TGTGCCACCAGCAGATTTAGCGGGGACTACGAGCAGTACTTC. The full variable domain, rest sourced from reference TRBV15 and TRBJ2-7, is DAMVIQNPRYQVTQFGKPVTLSCSQTLNHNVMYWYQQKSSQAPKLLFHYYDKDFNNEADTPDNFQSRRPNTSFCFLDIRSPGLGDTAMYLCATSRFSGDYEQYFGPGTRLTVT.

The V gene is TRBV5-5, the J gene TRBJ1-2; D remains unclear. The CDR3 sequence is 13 residues long. Germline values: CDR1 SGHKS, CDR2 YYEKEE (reference sequence). V was pared by 4 bases and J by 13 bases, with 20 bases between. The CDR3 sequence: CASSVGADGGGTF. The CDR3 region has the DNA TGTGCCAGCAGCGTGGGAGCTGACGGAGGAGGCACCTTC.

In its sample, this clonotype was seen many times. The genes are TRBV11-2 and TRBJ2-7; D gene unclear. V was clipped by 6 bases and J by 2 bases, with 11 bases between them. CDR3 size: 13 residues. Looked up from germline, CDR1 is SGHAT and CDR2 is FQNNGV. The CDR3 DNA sequence: TGTGCCAGCAGATCTACAGTAACCTACGAGCAGTACGTC. This encodes CASRSTVTYEQYV.

This clonotype was seen repeatedly, ten times or more. V usage is TRBV28 and J usage is TRBJ1-5; TRBD1 is a possible D gene (6 bases). This CDR3 is 16 amino acids long. Germline V gives CDR1 MDHEN, CDR2 SYDVKM. The ends were cut back, 10 bases at V and 1 base at J, with 20 bases in the middle. The CDR3 sequence: CAITGGGAWSNQPQHF. The CDR3 DNA reads as TGTGCCATCACCGGGGGGGGGGCGTGGAGCAATCAGCCCCAGCATTTT.

This clonotype was detected ten times or more. V gene TRBV29-1 combines with J gene TRBJ1-2, with 7 bases lining up with TRBD1. V gave up 4 bases and J gave up 2 bases; unmatched junction bases: 4. Germline CDR1 reads SQVTM; CDR2 reads ANQGSEA. This CDR3 contains 13 residues. The CDR3 sequence is CSVAGGGNYGYTF. The CDR3 DNA follows: TGCAGCGTTGCAGGGGGTGGGAACTATGGCTACACCTTC. Variable domain in full (rest from reference TRBV29-1 and TRBJ1-2): SAVISQKPSRDICQRGTSLTIQCQVDSQVTMMFWYRQQPGQSLTLIATANQGSEATYESGFVIDKFPISRPNLTFSTLTVSNMSPEDSSIYLCSVAGGGNYGYTFGSGTRLTVV.

This clonotype was recorded a few times. This rearrangement joins TRBV2 to TRBJ2-3; D uncertain. Trimming cost V 4 bases and J 2 bases, with 7 bases left between them. This CDR3 comprises 13 residues. CDR1 is SNHLY, CDR2 FYNNEI, per germline. The CDR3 DNA sequence: TGTGCCAGCAGTGGCCCCTTCACAGATACGCAGTATTTT. Its translation: CASSGPFTDTQYF.

This clonotype was counted ten times or more. The chain is built from TRBV5-6 and TRBJ2-5; 7 positions agree with TRBD1. Germline V gives CDR1 SGHDT, CDR2 YYEEEE. The CDR3 runs 14 residues. V lost 4 bases and J lost 2; bases outside the gene matches: 5. CDR3 loop: CASSQWTGQETQYF. The CDR3 nucleotides are TGTGCCAGCAGCCAATGGACAGGACAAGAGACCCAGTACTTC.

At least ten counts were recorded for this clonotype. The rearrangement uses TRBV4-1 and TRBJ2-3; 9 bases align to TRBD2. The CDR3 consists of 20 residues. CDR1 is MGHRA, CDR2 YSYEKL, per germline. Trimming removed 0 bases from V and 0 bases from J; junction bases left unmatched: 13. The CDR3 bases are TGCGCCAGCAGCCAAGATACGCTAGCGGGGCGGCTTTCTAGCACAGATACGCAGTATTTT. Protein product: CASSQDTLAGRLSSTDTQYF.

This clonotype was recorded at least ten times. A junction boundary mismatches the germline segment, possibly from a read error. The V and J genes are TRBV27 and TRBJ1-5; D not certain. Germline CDR1 MNHEY, CDR2 SMNVEV (reference sequence). This CDR3 region has 13 residues. CDR3 region: CASSLLRGQPQHF. The CDR3 DNA reads TGTGCCAGCAGCTTATTGCGGGGTCAGCCCCAGCATTTT.

This clonotype was detected ten times or more. The rearrangement links TRBV7-2 to TRBJ2-7; TRBD1 aligns across 9 bases. The J segment lost 3 bases and the V segment lost 0 bases, leaving 12 bases of the junction unmatched. Germline V gives CDR1 SGHTA, CDR2 FQGNSA. The CDR3 has 18 amino acids. The CDR3 DNA follows: TGTGCCAGCAGCTTAGCGCTAATTCTGGGACAGGGCCTCTACGAGCAGTACTTC. Translating gives CASSLALILGQGLYEQYF.

This clonotype was seen many times. The CDR3 loop reads CASKTQASGNTIYF. As DNA, the CDR3 is TGCGCCAGCAAGACACAGGCCTCTGGAAACACCATATATTTT. V usage is TRBV5-1 and J usage is TRBJ1-3; TRBD1 is a possible D gene (5 bases). CDR1 is SGHRS and CDR2 is YFSETQ in the germline V gene. Deletions cut 6 bases from V and 0 bases from J, with 10 bases between. The CDR3 loop spans 14 amino acids.

This clonotype was seen only a few times. This chain connects TRBV7-2 to TRBJ2-7, with TRBD2 as a possible D gene (6 bases). CDR1 is SGHTA and CDR2 is FQGNSA in the germline V gene. CDR3 length: 14 residues. V lost 2 bases, J lost 2 bases, and 10 bases lay in between. The CDR3 DNA follows: TGTGCCAGCAGCTTACAGTGGGGGGCCTACGAGCAGTACTTC. Its protein product is CASSLQWGAYEQYF.

This clonotype appeared many times. The genes are TRBV6-5 and TRBJ1-1, with D unresolved. The CDR3 length is 14 residues. The germline V gene encodes CDR1 MNHEY and CDR2 SVGAGI. V dropped 1 base and J dropped 5 bases, with 11 bases sitting between them. CDR3 residues: CASSYFSTRTEAFF. The CDR3 nucleotides are TGTGCCAGCAGTTACTTCTCGACCAGGACTGAAGCTTTCTTT.